Each of the 30 T cell receptor beta chains below was sequenced from the same sample in a study of blood T cell repertoires in COVID-19. TCRdb's copy holds only in-frame clones and misses some; the assay was immunoSEQ multiplex PCR. The table includes 150,000 to 200,000 clones, around four fifths detected once. Sequenced: peripheral blood. These receptors all stem from a woman in her 70s with COVID-19, enrolled during active disease.

This chain uses TRBV18 with TRBJ2-5, with 11 bases identical to TRBD2. The junction had 16 bases not matched to a gene; V was cut back by 6 bases and J by 13 bases. There are 15 residues in the CDR3. The V gene's germline CDR1 is KGHSH and CDR2 LQKENI. CDR3 amino acids: CASSPAGTSGGDSYF. CDR3 coding DNA: TGTGCCAGCTCCCCAGCCGGGACTAGCGGCGGGGATTCGTACTTC.

This clone was seen once. This rearrangement joins TRBV15 to TRBJ1-1, with D perhaps TRBD1 (5 bases). The ends were cut back, 4 bases at V and 1 base at J, with 7 bases in the middle. CDR1 and CDR2 (germline): LNHNV, YYDKDF (reference sequence). The CDR3 covers 13 residues. CDR3 sequence: CATSTRGNTEAFF. DNA of the CDR3: TGTGCCACCAGCACAAGGGGGAACACTGAAGCTTTCTTT.

This chain links TRBV18 with TRBJ2-3; 7 bases are a match to TRBD1. CDR3 length: 15 residues. The V gene end was trimmed by 3 bases and the J gene end by 1 base; junction bases not matched to a gene: 4. Germline CDR1 and CDR2: KGHSH and LQKENI. CDR3 sequence: CASSPRQGGTDTQYF. The CDR3 nucleotides read TGTGCCAGCTCACCCCGCCAGGGGGGCACAGATACGCAGTATTTT.

V usage is TRBV27 and J usage is TRBJ1-6, with 10 bases lining up with TRBD1. From germline, CDR1 is MNHEY and CDR2 SMNVEV (reference sequence). CDR3 length: 15 amino acids. Unmatched junction bases numbered 4, after V lost 4 bases and J lost 7 bases. For the CDR3, the DNA is TGTGCCAGCAGTTCGGGGGGACAGGGGAATTCACCCCTCCACTTT. Translating gives CASSSGGQGNSPLHF.

The V call is TRBV19, the J call TRBJ2-1; the D is unclear. The CDR3 has 13 amino acids. The germline V gene encodes CDR1 LNHDA and CDR2 SQIVND (reference sequence). Trimming removed 5 bases at V and 2 bases at J, with 7 bases between. CDR3 DNA: TGTGCCAGTAGTTTAGCTACCTACAATGAGCAGTTCTTC. Its protein is CASSLATYNEQFF. The full variable domain, rest sourced from reference TRBV19 and TRBJ2-1, is DGGITQSPKYLFRKEGQNVTLSCEQNLNHDAMYWYRQDPGQGLRLIYYSQIVNDFQKGDIAEGYSVSREKKESFPLTVTSAQKNPTAFYLCASSLATYNEQFFGPGTRLTVL.

This chain uses TRBV25-1 with TRBJ2-7, with TRBD2 matching 7 bases. J lost 9 bases, V lost 0 bases, and 5 bases had no gene match. The CDR3 is 13 residues long. Germline V gene lookup returns CDR1 MGHDK and CDR2 SYGVNS. The CDR3 DNA reads TGTGCCAGCAGTGAATATAGGAGGGAGGGGCAGTACTTC. Residues: CASSEYRREGQYF.

V is TRBV11-1 and J is TRBJ1-5; D uncertain. The V gene's germline CDR1 is SGHAT and CDR2 FQDESV (reference sequence). V shed 5 bases and J shed 3 bases, with 11 bases lying between them. The CDR3 is made up of 14 amino acids. The CDR3 is CASSPGRNNQPQHF. The CDR3 DNA reads as TGTGCCAGCAGCCCCGGGAGGAACAATCAGCCCCAGCATTTT.

Comments on this clone: At one end, the junction sequence differs from germline, possibly due to a read error. The chain carries TRBV15 and TRBJ2-5, with D possibly matching TRBD2 (5 bases). The V gene's germline CDR1 is LNHNV and CDR2 YYDKDF (reference sequence). The CDR3 is made up of 12 amino acids. For the CDR3, the DNA is TGTGCCACCAGCAGAGATATAGGGAGTCCGGACTTC. Translating it yields CATSRDIGSPDF. The variable domain in full, with the rest retrieved from reference TRBV15 and TRBJ2-5, is DAMVIQNPRYQVTQFGKPVTLSCSQTLNHNVMYWYQQKSSQAPKLLFHYYDKDFNNEADTPDNFQSRRPNTSFCFLDIRSPGLGDTAMYLCATSRDIGSPDFGPGTRLLVL.

V is TRBV2 and J is TRBJ1-5; 7 bases match TRBD1. V trimming: 1 base; J trimming: 0 bases; junction bases outside the gene matches: 6. Germline CDR1 SNHLY, CDR2 FYNNEI. CDR3 size: 17 residues. The CDR3 sequence is CASSEVSGGYSNQPQHF. The CDR3 nucleotides read TGTGCCAGCAGTGAAGTGTCAGGGGGTTATAGCAATCAGCCCCAGCATTTT.

DNA of the CDR3: TGCAGCGTTGAGAGGTTTCAGAACACTGAAGCTTTCTTT. Residues: CSVERFQNTEAFF. This chain connects TRBV29-1 to TRBJ1-1; D gene unclear. V lost 3 bases, J lost 1 base, and 9 bases lay in between. The CDR3 totals 13 residues. Per the germline V gene, CDR1 is SQVTM and CDR2 is ANQGSEA.

This clone was seen more than once but under ten times. This chain uses TRBV5-1 with TRBJ2-2, with TRBD2 matching 8 bases. The CDR3 spans 14 residues. V was clipped by 3 bases and J by 5 bases; unmatched bases: 3. Germline CDR1 is SGHRS and CDR2 is YFSETQ. The CDR3 is CASSSGGGTGELFF. The CDR3 nucleotides are TGCGCCAGCAGCTCTGGCGGGGGGACCGGGGAGCTGTTTTTT.

J is TRBJ2-1 and V is TRBV7-9; TRBD2 matches at 10 bases. The V segment lost 4 bases and the J segment 8 bases; nucleotides outside the gene matches: 8. Germline lookup yields CDR1 SEHNR and CDR2 FQNEAQ (reference sequence). The CDR3 extends over 15 amino acids. The DNA of the CDR3 is TGTGCCAGCAGCTCCGGGACTAGCGATTTTTATGAGCAGTTCTTC. Amino acid sequence: CASSSGTSDFYEQFF.

The chain joins TRBV4-1 to TRBJ2-5, with 10 bases aligning to TRBD1. V gave up 3 bases and J gave up 3 bases; unmatched junction bases: 7. In germline, CDR1 is MGHRA, CDR2 YSYEKL. This CDR3 comprises 16 residues. The CDR3 is CASSHSHGTGEETQYF. The CDR3 nucleotides are TGCGCCAGCAGCCACTCGCACGGGACAGGGGAAGAGACCCAGTACTTC.

J is TRBJ2-7 and V is TRBV28; D may be TRBD2 (5 bases). Germline loops: CDR1 MDHEN, CDR2 SYDVKM. CDR3 size: 12 residues. V was clipped by 7 bases and J by 2 bases, with 9 bases between them. The CDR3 sequence is CASNYGAYEQYF. CDR3 in DNA: TGTGCCAGCAATTACGGGGCCTACGAGCAGTACTTC.

As to this clone: One end of the junction varies from germline; a read error may be responsible. The chain is built from TRBV11-2 and TRBJ1-2; a weak D match, TRBD1 (6 bases). CDR1 is SGHAT, CDR2 FQNNGV, per germline. The CDR3 runs 13 residues. The CDR3 region has the DNA TGTGCCAGCACCTTACCAGGGGCCTATGGCTACACCTTC. Translating gives CASTLPGAYGYTF.

The chain employs TRBV2 and TRBJ2-7; D call uncertain. Trimming shortened V by 4 bases and J by 3 bases, and 13 bases separated the two germline ends. The CDR3 extends over 14 amino acids. Per the germline V gene, CDR1 is SNHLY and CDR2 is FYNNEI. In DNA form, the CDR3 reads TGTGCCAGCAGTGTTTCCCGACTCCTCTACGAGCAGTACTTC. Translation: CASSVSRLLYEQYF.

The gene calls are TRBV6-5 and TRBJ1-4; TRBD1 matches 9 bases. This CDR3 spans 15 amino acids. Trimming removed 4 bases from V and 11 bases from J; junction bases left unmatched: 11. Per germline, CDR1 MNHEY and CDR2 SVGAGI. CDR3 loop: CASSFYRDRVEKLFF. DNA of the CDR3: TGTGCCAGCAGTTTCTACCGGGACAGGGTCGAGAAACTGTTTTTT.

The V and J genes are TRBV19 and TRBJ2-1, with 9 bases that match TRBD2. The CDR3 consists of 16 residues. CDR1 and CDR2 (germline): LNHDA, SQIVND (reference sequence). The trim removed 5 bases at V and 7 bases at J, leaving 12 bases unmatched. CDR3 in DNA: TGTGCCAGTAGTCAAGGGGGCCTAGCGGGAAGGAATGAGCAGTTCTTC. Translation gives CASSQGGLAGRNEQFF.

V usage is TRBV6-5 and J usage is TRBJ2-7; no firm D call. Trimming cost V 6 bases and J 2 bases, with 17 bases left between them. CDR3 length: 15 amino acids. The germline V gene encodes CDR1 MNHEY and CDR2 SVGAGI. Here the CDR3 reads CASSDSRLLTYEQYF. As DNA, the CDR3 is TGTGCCAGCAGCGACTCGAGGCTGCTGACCTACGAGCAGTACTTC.

The rearrangement uses TRBV5-4 and TRBJ2-1, with 9 positions matching TRBD2. The CDR3 runs 16 residues. The V gene end was trimmed by 2 bases and the J gene end by 7 bases; junction bases not matched to a gene: 10. Per the germline V gene, CDR1 is SGHNT and CDR2 is YYREEE (reference sequence). For the CDR3, the DNA is TGTGCCAGCAGCTTTGGAGGCGGGAGGGCCTTAAATGAGCAGTTCTTC. Translated, it gives CASSFGGGRALNEQFF.

This clone was counted many times. CDR3 loop: CASTPLVAFF. CDR3 nucleotides: TGTGCCAGCACCCCCTTAGTCGCTTTCTTT. This rearrangement joins TRBV7-6 to TRBJ1-1; no firm D call. V lost 7 bases to trimming and J lost 11 bases, with 11 bases between them. The germline V gene has CDR1 SGHVS and CDR2 FNYEAQ. The CDR3 totals 10 residues.

J is TRBJ1-6 and V is TRBV24-1; no reliable D call. Per germline, CDR1 KGHDR and CDR2 SFDVKD. The V and J ends lost 3 bases and 6 bases respectively, with 11 bases between them. The CDR3 covers 15 residues. The DNA for the CDR3 is TGTGCCACCAGTGATCAACGGGATCCTAATTCACCCCTCCACTTT. Its translation is CATSDQRDPNSPLHF.

This chain joins TRBV29-1 and TRBJ1-5; unclear D gene. V was clipped by 4 bases and J by 10 bases, with 17 bases between them. The CDR3 is 13 residues long. The germline gives CDR1 SQVTM, CDR2 ANQGSEA. CDR3 protein: CSVVLGTGGPQHF. Written as DNA, the CDR3 is TGCAGCGTTGTTTTGGGCACTGGAGGACCCCAGCATTTT.

The chain uses TRBV7-2 and TRBJ2-1, with 7 bases aligning to TRBD1. With 1 base clipped from V and 10 bases from J, the junction kept 4 bases outside the gene matches. The CDR3 length is 13 residues. Germline CDR1 reads SGHTA; CDR2 reads FQGNSA. The CDR3 here is CASSLGQGNEQFF. Written as DNA, the CDR3 is TGTGCCAGCAGCTTAGGACAGGGTAACGAGCAGTTCTTC.

The rearrangement joins TRBV19 to TRBJ1-6, with 9 bases lining up with TRBD1. Germline CDR1 and CDR2: LNHDA and SQIVND (reference sequence). The CDR3 is made up of 14 amino acids. V dropped 6 bases and J dropped 7; count of bases not matched to a gene: 4. The CDR3 DNA follows: TGTGCCAGTAGGACGACAGGGGGAAATTCACCCCTCCACTTT. This gives the protein CASRTTGGNSPLHF.

This sequence joins TRBV24-1 and TRBJ1-1; 7 nucleotides match TRBD1. The CDR3 has 14 amino acids. The germline CDR1 and CDR2 sequences are KGHDR and SFDVKD. V lost 7 bases, J lost 3 bases, and 7 bases stayed unmatched. The CDR3, as DNA: TGTGCCACCAGCCTGACAGGGCGGGACACTGAAGCTTTCTTT. It translates to CATSLTGRDTEAFF.

CDR3 in amino acids: CASSEAVSYNEQFF. CDR3 nucleotides: TGTGCCAGCAGCGAGGCGGTTTCCTACAATGAGCAGTTCTTC. The rearrangement uses TRBV9 and TRBJ2-1; unclear D gene. The CDR3 spans 14 residues. The V end was cut by 3 bases, the J end by 1 base, with 8 bases between. Germline V gene data show CDR1 as SGDLS and CDR2 as YYNGEE.

This clone has only one observation. J is TRBJ2-2 and V is TRBV5-1, with TRBD2 matching over 9 bases. Germline V gene data show CDR1 as SGHRS and CDR2 as YFSETQ. Trimming removed 2 bases from V and 0 bases from J; junction bases left unmatched: 2. This CDR3 has 16 residues. This CDR3 reads CASSFTSGPNTGELFF. In nucleotides, the CDR3 is TGCGCCAGCAGCTTTACTAGCGGGCCGAACACCGGGGAGCTGTTTTTT. The full variable domain, its missing parts supplied by reference TRBV5-1 and TRBJ2-2, is KAGVTQTPRYLIKTRGQQVTLSCSPISGHRSVSWYQQTPGQGLQFLFEYFSETQRNKGNFPGRFSGRQFSNSRSEMNVSTLELGDSALYLCASSFTSGPNTGELFFGEGSRLTVL.

The V and J genes are TRBV9 and TRBJ2-2; 10 bases match TRBD2. V gave up 0 bases and J gave up 6 bases; unmatched junction bases: 2. The CDR3 runs 15 residues. Per germline, CDR1 SGDLS and CDR2 YYNGEE. The CDR3 protein is CASSVAAGGAGELFF. The CDR3 bases are TGTGCCAGCAGCGTAGCAGCGGGGGGGGCCGGGGAGCTGTTTTTT.

This clone was seen more than once but under ten times. CDR3 in DNA: TGTGCCAGCAGGAGAAAGGGGCAGGGCTATGGCTACACCTTC. Protein: CASRRKGQGYGYTF. The rearrangement joins TRBV6-5 to TRBJ1-2, with D perhaps matching TRBD1 (5 bases). Germline CDR1 reads MNHEY; CDR2 reads SVGAGI. Trimming shortened V by 6 bases and J by 4 bases, and 15 bases separated the two germline ends. The CDR3 is made up of 14 amino acids.